This paragraph covers one T cell receptor (beta chain) sequence. The antigen remains unidentified. Vbeta (60) and Jbeta (13) primers were used in the PCR. Clones were read by immunoSEQ multiplex PCR, and TCRdb kept only the in-frame ones, dropping some. The sample has around 150,000 clones; around 80% are singletons. The data derive from a study of cytomegalovirus exposure and HLA in healthy donors. Overall study results and limits: High sensitivity and specificity were reportedly achieved when the classifier diagnosed cytomegalovirus status. In a later analysis, a genetic analysis reported fewer productive-TCR N-insertions in an Asian-associated ancestry cluster than the cohort average.

Germline lookup yields CDR1 SGDLS and CDR2 YYNGEE. The V end was cut by 3 bases, the J end by 4 bases, with 14 bases between. The CDR3 runs to 15 residues. The sequence was obtained from a male donor in good health and CMV-seronegative. The gene calls are TRBV9 and TRBJ2-1, with D tentatively TRBD2 (6 bases). The sequenced sample was PBMCs. CDR3 sequence: CASSDDLAGYNEQFF. For the CDR3, the DNA is TGTGCCAGCAGCGATGACCTGGCGGGGTACAATGAGCAGTTCTTC.